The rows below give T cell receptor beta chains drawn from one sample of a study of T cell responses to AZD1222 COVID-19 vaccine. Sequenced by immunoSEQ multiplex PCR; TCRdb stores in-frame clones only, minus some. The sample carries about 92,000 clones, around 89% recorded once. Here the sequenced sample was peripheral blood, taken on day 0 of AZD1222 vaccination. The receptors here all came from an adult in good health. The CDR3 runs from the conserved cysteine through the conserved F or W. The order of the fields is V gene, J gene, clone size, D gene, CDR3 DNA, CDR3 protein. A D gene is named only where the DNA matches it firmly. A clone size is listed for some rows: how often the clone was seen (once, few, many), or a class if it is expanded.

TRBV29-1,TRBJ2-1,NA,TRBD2,TGCAGCGTTGAAGATAAAGGAAAAGCGGGATATGAGCAGTTCTTC,CSVEDKGKAGYEQFF
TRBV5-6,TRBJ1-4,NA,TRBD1,TGTGCCAGCAGCTTGGGGCAGGGGGCCGAGGAAAAACTGTTTTTT,CASSLGQGAEEKLFF
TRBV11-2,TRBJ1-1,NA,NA,TGTGCCAGCAGCTTGACAGAGAACACTGAAGCTTTCTTT,CASSLTENTEAFF
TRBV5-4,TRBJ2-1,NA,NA,TGTGCCAGCAGCCGTGGAGAATCCTACAATGAGCAGTTCTTC,CASSRGESYNEQFF
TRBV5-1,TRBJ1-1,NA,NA,TGCGCCAGCAGCTCACAAGTGAACACTGAAGCTTTCTTT,CASSSQVNTEAFF
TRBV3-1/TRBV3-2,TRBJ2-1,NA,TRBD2,TGTGCCAGCAGCCAAGATCCTGCGGGAGGCCCTTACAATGAGCAGTTCTTC,CASSQDPAGGPYNEQFF
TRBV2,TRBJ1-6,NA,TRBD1,TGTGCCAGCAACTTAGTGGGACGGGGACAGGCTTATTCACCCCTCCACTTT,CASNLVGRGQAYSPLHF
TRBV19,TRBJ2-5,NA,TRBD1,TGTGCCAGTAATGCAGGGGGCGTAGAGACCCAGTACTTC,CASNAGGVETQYF
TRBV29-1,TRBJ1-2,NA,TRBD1,TGCAGCGCCGGGGACAGGGATGGCTACACCTTC,CSAGDRDGYTF
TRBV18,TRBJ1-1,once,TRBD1,TGTGCCAGCTCTCCACTCCCACCGGATACCGGGACAGGGCGCACTGAAGCTTTCTTT,CASSPLPPDTGTGRTEAFF
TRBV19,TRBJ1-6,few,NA,TGTGCCAGTAGTAACCTCCTCGGACAGAATAATTCACCCCTCCACTTT,CASSNLLGQNNSPLHF
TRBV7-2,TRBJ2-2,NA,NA,TGTGCCAGCACAGGCTTCGGGGTCAACACCGGGGAGCTGTTTTTT,CASTGFGVNTGELFF
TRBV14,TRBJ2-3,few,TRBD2,TGTGCCAGCAGCCAAGATTTAGCGGGGAGCACAGATACGCAGTATTTT,CASSQDLAGSTDTQYF
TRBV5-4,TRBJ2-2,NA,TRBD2,TGTGCCAGCAGCGTGGGACTAGCGGGAGACACCGGGGAGCTGTTTTTT,CASSVGLAGDTGELFF
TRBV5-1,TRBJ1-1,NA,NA,TGCGCCAGCAGCTTGTTGGGATCGAACACTGAAGCTTTCTTT,CASSLLGSNTEAFF
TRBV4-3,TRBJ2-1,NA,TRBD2,TGCGCCAGCAGCCCCGACCGGACTAGCGGGAGTTATGAGCAGTTCTTC,CASSPDRTSGSYEQFF
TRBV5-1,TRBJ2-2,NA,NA,TGCGCCAGCAGCGCTCGGGCTAGCGCGAACACCGGGGAGCTGTTTTTT,CASSARASANTGELFF
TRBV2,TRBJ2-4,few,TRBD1,TGTGCCAGCAGTCCGGGACAGGGGGACATTCAGTACTTC,CASSPGQGDIQYF
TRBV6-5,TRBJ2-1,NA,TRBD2,TGTGCCAGCAGTTACTGGACTAGCGGTGGAAATGAGCAGTTCTTC,CASSYWTSGGNEQFF
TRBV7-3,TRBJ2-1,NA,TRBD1,TGTGCCAGCAGCCCTCACACAGGGGACAATGAGCAGTTCTTC,CASSPHTGDNEQFF
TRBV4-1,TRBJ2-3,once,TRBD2,TGCGCCAGCAGCCAGGCAATCCTAGCGGGAGGTATCTCAGATACGCAGTATTTT,CASSQAILAGGISDTQYF
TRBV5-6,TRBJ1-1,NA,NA,TGTGCCAGCGATTATGCAGGGGAGAACACTGAAGCTTTCTTT,CASDYAGENTEAFF
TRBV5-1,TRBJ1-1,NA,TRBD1,TGCGCCAGCAGCCCCTTCAGGGGGACAGGGGGAAACACTGAAGCTTTCTTT,CASSPFRGTGGNTEAFF
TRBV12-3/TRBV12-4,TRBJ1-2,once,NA,TGTGCCAGCAGTTTCCAGGGCCCGGAAGGCTACACCTTC,CASSFQGPEGYTF
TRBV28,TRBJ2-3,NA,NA,TGTGCCAGCAGTTCAGAAGATACGCAGTATTTT,CASSSEDTQYF
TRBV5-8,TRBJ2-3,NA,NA,TGTGCCAGCAGCGGGAGGTCGACAGGGATTGTTGGTAGCGGCACAGATACGCAGTATTTT,CASSGRSTGIVGSGTDTQYF
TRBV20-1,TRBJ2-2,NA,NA,TGCAGTGCTAGTAAAAGCACCGGGGAGCTGTTTTTT,CSASKSTGELFF
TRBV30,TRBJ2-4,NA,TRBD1,TGTGCCTGGAGTGTAGGGGGCTCCAAAAACATTCAGTACTTC,CAWSVGGSKNIQYF
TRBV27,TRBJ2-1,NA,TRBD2,TGTGCCAGCAGTTCCCCAGAAGCGGGAGGGTTTAATGAGCAGTTCTTC,CASSSPEAGGFNEQFF
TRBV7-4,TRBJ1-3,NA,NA,TGTGCCAGCAGCGTGGAGCCCGGGACGGGAACTTTCTCTGGAAACACCATATATTTT,CASSVEPGTGTFSGNTIYF
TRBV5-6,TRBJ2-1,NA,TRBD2,TGTGCCAGCAGCTTTGGACTAGCGGATTACAATGAGCAGTTCTTC,CASSFGLADYNEQFF
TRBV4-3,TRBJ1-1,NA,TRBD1,TGCGCCAGCAGTCGACAGGGAAGTACTGAAGCTTTCTTT,CASSRQGSTEAFF
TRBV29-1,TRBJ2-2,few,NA,TGCAGCGCCCGATTCGGGGCCACCGGGGAGCTGTTTTTT,CSARFGATGELFF
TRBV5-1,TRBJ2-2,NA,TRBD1,TGCGCCAGCAGCTTGGAGGGGGCCCCCGGGGCCGGGGAGCTGTTTTTT,CASSLEGAPGAGELFF
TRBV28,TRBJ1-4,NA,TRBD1,TGTGCCAGCAGAGTAAACAGGGGGAGGCAACTAAATGAAAAACTGTTTTTT,CASRVNRGRQLNEKLFF
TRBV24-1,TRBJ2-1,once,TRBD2,TGTGCCACCAGAAGTACGATAGCGGGAGCGAACTACAATGAGCAGTTCTTC,CATRSTIAGANYNEQFF
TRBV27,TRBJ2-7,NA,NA,TGTGCCAGCAGTCCGACGACAGAAATAGGCTACGAGCAGTACTTC,CASSPTTEIGYEQYF
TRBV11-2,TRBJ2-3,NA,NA,TGTGCCAGCAGCTTAAGGGGAGGCGGGACGATGCATACGCAGTATTTT,CASSLRGGGTMHTQYF
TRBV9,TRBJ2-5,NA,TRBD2,TGTGCCAGCAGCGCCGGACTAGCGGGAGAGGAAGAGACCCAGTACTTC,CASSAGLAGEEETQYF
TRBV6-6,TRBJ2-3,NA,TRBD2,TGTGCCAGCAGTTACTCTAGCGGGAGCGGCACAGATACGCAGTATTTT,CASSYSSGSGTDTQYF
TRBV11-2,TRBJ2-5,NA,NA,TGTGCCAGCAGCACCCTCTCTAAAGAGACCCAGTACTTC,CASSTLSKETQYF
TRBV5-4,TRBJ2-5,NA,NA,TGTGCCAGCAGCTTGGATTATCTCCAAGAGACCCAGTACTTC,CASSLDYLQETQYF
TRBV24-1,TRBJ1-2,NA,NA,TGTGCCACCAGTGGGGGGACGGGCTATGGCTACACCTTC,CATSGGTGYGYTF
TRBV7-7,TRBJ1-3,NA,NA,TGTGCTAGCAGCTTAGACAGCCGCTCTGGAAACACCATATATTTT,CASSLDSRSGNTIYF
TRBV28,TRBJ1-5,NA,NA,TGTGCCAGCAGTCCTGGGATAGGGACCAGCAATCAGCCCCAGCATTTT,CASSPGIGTSNQPQHF
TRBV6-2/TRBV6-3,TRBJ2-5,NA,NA,TGTGCCAGCAGTTACTCCCGGGATCGACAAGAGACCCAGTACTTC,CASSYSRDRQETQYF